Given below is one TCR beta chain in context. What it binds is unknown. Clones were read by immunoSEQ multiplex PCR, and TCRdb kept only the in-frame ones, dropping some. The sample holds about 360,000 clones, 86% seen once. This CDR3 has 15 amino acids. Germline V gene data show CDR1 as MGHRA and CDR2 as YSYEKL. V lost 0 bases to trimming and J lost 2 bases, with 11 bases between them. The data were taken from a study of cytomegalovirus exposure and HLA in healthy donors. Study-level results: It was found in a later analysis that first-cohort TCR clusters tended to co-occur in the 100 to 150 validation repertoires. Under in vitro conditions, a few CMV-associated chains were confirmed as specific for CMV antigens.

The chain carries TRBV4-1 and TRBJ2-7, with D maybe TRBD1 (5 bases). The clonotype originates from a woman between 18 and 29 years old in good health and CMV-seronegative. Sequenced sample: PBMCs. CDR3 region: CASSQDQGGPYEQYF. The CDR3 nucleotides read TGCGCCAGCAGCCAAGATCAGGGCGGTCCCTACGAGCAGTACTTC.